The entry below gives a single T cell receptor beta chain sequence along with its context. This sample was taken from a study of blood T cell repertoires in COVID-19. Study overall: The samples span acute and convalescent COVID-19 from the United States, Italy and Spain. Sources were T cells, B-cell-depleted T cells, or PBMCs; the material itself was cDNA or gDNA.

Trimming took 5 bases from V and 8 from J; bases not matched to a gene: 8. The CDR3 totals 13 residues. Germline V gene data show CDR1 as MNHEY and CDR2 as SVGEGT. Participant reports of clinical history set cohort assignment. The protocol was immunoSEQ multiplex PCR, while the TCRdb copy is restricted to in-frame clones and leaves out a portion. The repertoire holds around 390,000 clones, with about 87% as singletons. The sample taken for sequencing was PBMCs or T cells enriched from blood (not recorded which). The sequence derives from a woman aged 45-65 years who had recovered from COVID-19. This chain links TRBV6-2 or TRBV6-3 with TRBJ1-2, with 7 bases fitting TRBD1. The DNA of the CDR3 is TGTGCCAGCAGTGACAGGGCCTCTTGGGGCTACACCTTC. Translated, it gives CASSDRASWGYTF.